This T cell receptor beta chain was documented in a study of PD-1 blockade in classical Hodgkin lymphoma. Overall study context: The nivolumab dose that patients received was 3 mg/kg, given intravenously every 2 weeks.

Exposure to brentuximab vedotin varied, and each patient had relapsed following autologous stem cell transplantation. The CDR3 is made up of 18 amino acids. The V gene's germline CDR1 is PRHDT and CDR2 FYEKMQ (reference sequence). Sequencing was performed with immunoSEQ multiplex PCR; in TCRdb, only in-frame clones are kept and a portion is missing. The profile shows 20,000 to 30,000 clones, more than 65% of them singletons. Study-level points and caveats: In CD4+ cells, TCR diversity went up significantly by C4D1, but in CD8+ cells it did not.

Comment on this clone: The antigen remains undetermined. Relative to the germline gene, one junction end is altered; a read error may explain this.

V and J are TRBV13 and TRBJ2-3; possibly TRBD2 for D (6 bases). The specimen was peripheral blood mononuclear cells (PBMCs), collected at baseline. This receptor was obtained from a human donor with classical Hodgkin lymphoma. This CDR3 is CASSIGNWATGEGDTQYF. CDR3 DNA: TGTGCCAGCAGCATAGGCAATTGGGCTACGGGGGAAGGGGATACGCAGTATTTT.